The 2 T cell receptor beta chains reported below all come from one sample, sequenced in a study of cytomegalovirus exposure and HLA in healthy donors. This PCR relied on a set of 60 Vbeta primers and 13 Jbeta primers. TCRdb's copy holds only in-frame clones and misses some; the assay was immunoSEQ multiplex PCR. The table lists 100,000 to 150,000 clones, around 80% of them singletons. Sequenced sample: PBMCs. The receptors originated from a human donor in good health.

The rearrangement joins TRBV5-1 to TRBJ2-3; tentatively, D is TRBD2 (6 bases). The CDR3 is 15 amino acids. Trimming took off 0 bases at V and 2 bases at J, with 10 bases between the two ends. Germline CDR1 and CDR2: SGHRS and YFSETQ. CDR3 in DNA: TGCGCCAGCAGCTTGGTGGGGACTTACACAGATACGCAGTATTTT. This gives the protein CASSLVGTYTDTQYF. Full variable domain (outside the CDR3, taken from reference TRBV5-1 and TRBJ2-3): KAGVTQTPRYLIKTRGQQVTLSCSPISGHRSVSWYQQTPGQGLQFLFEYFSETQRNKGNFPGRFSGRQFSNSRSEMNVSTLELGDSALYLCASSLVGTYTDTQYFGPGTRLTVL.

The chain has TRBV27 and TRBJ2-4; maybe TRBD1 (5 bases). CDR1 and CDR2 from the germline V gene are MNHEY and SMNVEV (reference sequence). The CDR3 sequence is 13 residues long. Trimming took off 3 bases at V and 8 bases at J, with 11 bases between the two ends. The CDR3 nucleotides read TGTGCCAGCAGTTTCGGACACCCGGACATTCAGTACTTC. This sequence encodes CASSFGHPDIQYF.